One and the same sample provided the 20 T cell receptor beta chains below, sequenced in a study of technical replicates of blood from several donors. Produced via immunoSEQ multiplex PCR; TCRdb's table is partial and in-frame only. The sample has about 88,000 clones, 85% to 95% seen once. Material for sequencing was T cells isolated from PBMCs. The receptors derive from a human donor in good health.

The gene calls are TRBV5-6 and TRBJ2-3, with TRBD2 identical over 13 bases. From germline, CDR1 is SGHDT and CDR2 YYEEEE. The CDR3 covers 17 residues. Trimming took 2 bases from V and 3 from J; bases not matched to a gene: 6. In DNA form, the CDR3 reads TGTGCCAGCAGCTTTCTCCCGGGACTAGCGGGGACAGATACGCAGTATTTT. Residues: CASSFLPGLAGTDTQYF. Complete variable domain (other parts from reference TRBV5-6 and TRBJ2-3): DAGVTQSPTHLIKTRGQQVTLRCSPKSGHDTVSWYQQALGQGPQFIFQYYEEEERQRGNFPDRFSGHQFPNYSSELNVNALLLGDSALYLCASSFLPGLAGTDTQYFGPGTRLTVL.

This chain connects TRBV10-1 to TRBJ1-2; D is perhaps TRBD1 (5 bases). Germline-derived CDR1 and CDR2 are WNHNN and SYGVQD (reference sequence). The CDR3 spans 13 residues. Trimming took 5 bases from V and 2 from J, leaving 9 bases between them. The CDR3 loop is CASSRDSNYGYTF. The CDR3 region has the DNA TGCGCCAGCAGTCGGGACTCCAACTATGGCTACACCTTC.

This chain connects TRBV19 to TRBJ2-3, with 11 nucleotides matching TRBD2. The CDR3 loop spans 18 amino acids. The V segment lost 10 bases and the J segment 6 bases; nucleotides outside the gene matches: 21. Germline assignment: CDR1 LNHDA and CDR2 SQIVND (reference sequence). The CDR3 sequence: CAIKRGLAGGRTIDTQYF. DNA of the CDR3: TGTGCCATCAAGCGGGGGCTAGCGGGGGGCAGGACCATTGATACGCAGTATTTT.

The genes are TRBV6-1 and TRBJ2-3; 11 nucleotides line up with TRBD1. This CDR3 is 13 amino acids long. Germline V gene data show CDR1 as MNHNS and CDR2 as SASEGT. V lost 9 bases and J lost 6; bases outside the gene matches: 5. Here the CDR3 reads CARSRDRGDTQYF. The CDR3, as DNA: TGTGCCAGATCCCGGGACAGGGGGGATACGCAGTATTTT.

V gene TRBV28 combines with J gene TRBJ2-7, with 14 bases identical to TRBD2. The CDR3 is 15 amino acids. The V and J ends lost 6 bases and 6 bases, in that order; junction bases with no gene match: 7. The germline V gene encodes CDR1 MDHEN and CDR2 SYDVKM. CDR3 nucleotides: TGTGCCAGCAGGACACCGGGACTAGCGGGAGTCGAGCAGTACTTC. Amino acids: CASRTPGLAGVEQYF.

In its sample, this clone was seen once. J is TRBJ2-7 and V is TRBV7-8; D is perhaps TRBD2 (6 bases). With 5 bases removed from V and 7 bases from J, the gap between germline ends came to 24 bases. Germline V gene lookup returns CDR1 SGHVS and CDR2 FQNEAQ. This CDR3 spans 16 amino acids. CDR3 DNA sequence: TGTGCCAGCAGCCGTATTATCGGACTACTAGGTATGGAGCAGTACTTC. This encodes CASSRIIGLLGMEQYF.

The chain links TRBV7-2 to TRBJ1-1, with 8 bases aligning to TRBD1. Losses at the gene ends were 5 bases for V and 1 base for J; bases not matched to a gene: 9. This CDR3 has 16 residues. The germline CDR1 and CDR2 sequences are SGHTA and FQGNSA. The CDR3: CASSPTGQGGNTEAFF. In nucleotides, the CDR3 is TGTGCCAGCAGCCCGACCGGACAGGGAGGGAACACTGAAGCTTTCTTT.

This clone has a handful of counts. The chain recombines TRBV18 with TRBJ1-5; 7 bases are a match to TRBD1. Germline V gene lookup returns CDR1 KGHSH and CDR2 LQKENI. V lost 8 bases and J lost 4; bases outside the gene matches: 5. There are 13 residues in the CDR3. The CDR3 DNA reads as TGTGCCAGCCAAGGACAGGCAAATCAGCCCCAGCATTTT. Protein sequence: CASQGQANQPQHF.

This chain uses TRBV19 with TRBJ2-7, with 9 bases fitting TRBD2. Trimming at V came to 8 bases and at J to 3 bases, leaving 5 bases not matched to a gene. The CDR3 runs to 13 residues. The germline CDR1 and CDR2 sequences are LNHDA and SQIVND (reference sequence). CDR3 sequence: CASGAGGNYEQYF. The CDR3 DNA reads as TGTGCCAGTGGGGCGGGGGGGAACTACGAGCAGTACTTC.

CDR3 region: CSVEDSSLAGAYGAQYF. DNA for the CDR3: TGCAGCGTTGAGGACAGCAGCCTAGCGGGAGCTTACGGGGCCCAGTACTTC. The chain recombines TRBV29-1 with TRBJ2-5; 10 bases are shared with TRBD2. The CDR3 runs to 17 residues. Germline CDR1 is SQVTM and CDR2 is ANQGSEA. With V trimmed by 3 bases and J by 9 bases, 19 bases remained unmatched.

The chain is built from TRBV9 and TRBJ2-5; possible D gene TRBD1, 6 bases. Per the germline V gene, CDR1 is SGDLS and CDR2 is YYNGEE. V lost 4 bases to trimming and J lost 4 bases, with 17 bases between them. The CDR3 sequence is 15 residues long. CDR3 region: CASSPNRVPAETQYF. CDR3 DNA sequence: TGTGCCAGCAGCCCGAACAGGGTTCCGGCAGAGACCCAGTACTTC.

This rearrangement joins TRBV7-9 to TRBJ1-2; D gene uncertain. The CDR3 runs 12 residues. Germline CDR1 is SEHNR and CDR2 is FQNEAQ (reference sequence). The ends were cut back, 6 bases at V and 14 bases at J, with 19 bases in the middle. The CDR3 loop reads CASSLLLQSETF. CDR3 coding DNA: TGTGCCAGCAGTTTGCTTCTACAGTCTGAGACCTTC.

The chain combines TRBV30 with TRBJ1-2; possible D gene TRBD1, 6 bases. Germline CDR1 is GTSNPN and CDR2 is SVGIG (reference sequence). This CDR3 comprises 14 residues. V gave up 3 bases and J gave up 7 bases, with 18 bases separating them. The CDR3 region has the DNA TGTGCCTGGAGCAGGGCAGGGGCCCCTGCTGGCTACACCTTC. As protein: CAWSRAGAPAGYTF.

A single count supports this clone. The genes are TRBV4-1 and TRBJ2-2, with a possible D match to TRBD1 (5 bases). This CDR3 is 15 amino acids long. Germline lookup yields CDR1 MGHRA and CDR2 YSYEKL. V was trimmed by 4 bases and J by 1 base, leaving 10 bases between them. Written as DNA, the CDR3 is TGCGCCAGCAGCCCTATTACAGGGAACACCGGGGAGCTGTTTTTT. This gives the protein CASSPITGNTGELFF.

The chain recombines TRBV2 with TRBJ2-2, with 14 nucleotides matching TRBD2. This CDR3 contains 15 residues. The junction had 4 bases not matched to a gene; V was cut back by 7 bases and J by 6 bases. In germline, CDR1 is SNHLY, CDR2 FYNNEI. The CDR3 sequence: CASTGTSGSPGELFF. CDR3 nucleotides: TGTGCCAGCACGGGGACTAGCGGGAGCCCCGGGGAGCTGTTTTTT.

Only one count was recorded for this clone. The CDR3 DNA reads as TGTGCCAGCAGTGACCCGAACAGGGGCGAAGCTTTCTTT. This sequence encodes CASSDPNRGEAFF. The rearrangement uses TRBV28 and TRBJ1-1; 7 bases are shared with TRBD1. Germline CDR1 reads MDHEN; CDR2 reads SYDVKM. The CDR3 covers 13 residues. Germline trimming cut 5 bases from V and 8 bases from J; bases unmatched to any gene: 8. Using reference TRBV28 and TRBJ1-1 for the parts outside the CDR3, the full variable domain is DVKVTQSSRYLVKRTGEKVFLECVQDMDHENMFWYRQDPGLGLRLIYFSYDVKMKEKGDIPEGYSVSREKKERFSLILESASTNQTSMYLCASSDPNRGEAFFGQGTRLTVV.

The chain links TRBV4-1 to TRBJ1-2; 8 bases fit TRBD1. The length of the CDR3 is 17 residues. J lost 4 bases, V lost 6 bases, and 16 bases had no gene match. Per germline, CDR1 MGHRA and CDR2 YSYEKL. The CDR3 here is CASRRPSSDRGLYGYTF. In DNA form, the CDR3 reads TGCGCCAGCAGGCGGCCATCCTCTGACAGGGGCCTCTATGGCTACACCTTC.

The chain carries TRBV10-3 and TRBJ2-1; TRBD2 matches 12 bases. The V gene's germline CDR1 is ENHRY and CDR2 SYGVKD. The CDR3 is 16 residues long. V gave up 3 bases and J gave up 4 bases; unmatched junction bases: 4. CDR3 amino acids: CAISEPGLAGYNEQFF. In nucleotides, the CDR3 is TGTGCCATCAGTGAACCCGGACTAGCGGGATACAATGAGCAGTTCTTC.

The rearrangement links TRBV5-1 to TRBJ2-3; 8 nucleotides align to TRBD2. Per germline, CDR1 SGHRS and CDR2 YFSETQ. After removal of 0 bases from V and 0 bases from J, the junction contained 12 bases not matched to a gene. The CDR3 runs 19 residues. The CDR3 is CASSLVGGLAGPSTDTQYF. CDR3 DNA: TGCGCCAGCAGCTTGGTGGGGGGTCTAGCGGGCCCTAGCACAGATACGCAGTATTTT.

V is TRBV9 and J is TRBJ2-7; 7 bases align to TRBD1. With V trimmed by 0 bases and J by 3 bases, 9 bases remained unmatched. Germline-derived CDR1 and CDR2 are SGDLS and YYNGEE. The CDR3 consists of 16 residues. The chain's CDR3 is CASSVDSRQGSYEQYF. Written as DNA, the CDR3 is TGTGCCAGCAGCGTAGATTCGAGACAGGGCAGCTACGAGCAGTACTTC. The full variable domain, its missing parts supplied by reference TRBV9 and TRBJ2-7, is DSGVTQTPKHLITATGQRVTLRCSPRSGDLSVYWYQQSLDQGLQFLIQYYNGEERAKGNILERFSAQQFPDLHSELNLSSLELGDSALYFCASSVDSRQGSYEQYFGPGTRLTVT.